Following are 7 T cell receptor beta chains from one sample sequenced in a study of blood T cell repertoires in COVID-19. Profiled with immunoSEQ multiplex PCR; TCRdb holds only in-frame clones, not every one. The profile shows about 220,000 clones, over 75% of them singletons. Sequenced: peripheral blood. The receptors originated from a human donor in a cohort sampled during active COVID-19.

The chain combines TRBV19 with TRBJ1-5, with 9 positions matching TRBD1. The germline gives CDR1 LNHDA, CDR2 SQIVND (reference sequence). The CDR3 has 16 amino acids. V shed 9 bases, J shed 4 bases, and the junction held 13 bases outside the gene matches. CDR3 protein: CASHDTGGFGNQPQHF. In DNA form, the CDR3 reads TGTGCCAGCCACGATACAGGGGGCTTTGGGAATCAGCCCCAGCATTTT.

This chain links TRBV9 with TRBJ1-1, with unresolved D. The CDR3 loop spans 14 amino acids. The V gene lost 0 bases and the J gene lost 4 bases, with 10 bases spanning the gap. In germline, CDR1 is SGDLS, CDR2 YYNGEE. CDR3 region: CASSVVVSGTEAFF. In DNA, the CDR3 is TGTGCCAGCAGCGTAGTTGTGTCGGGCACTGAAGCTTTCTTT.

This clone has just one count. V and J are TRBV4-2 and TRBJ1-1; tentative D call: TRBD1 (5 bases). The V and J ends lost 3 bases and 0 bases respectively, with 23 bases between them. The CDR3 has 19 amino acids. Germline CDR1 LGHNA, CDR2 YNFKEQ. CDR3 bases: TGTGCCAGCAGCCACCCTCTTGGAAGAGCAGACAGAGTGAACACTGAAGCTTTCTTT. This sequence encodes CASSHPLGRADRVNTEAFF.

The chain links TRBV28 to TRBJ2-1; TRBD2 is a possible D gene (7 bases). Germline V gene data show CDR1 as MDHEN and CDR2 as SYDVKM. V was trimmed by 6 bases and J by 5 bases, leaving 17 bases between them. The CDR3 contains 15 residues. For the CDR3, the DNA is TGTGCCAGCAGAGACCGGGGGGCCCGGGACAATGAGCAGTTCTTC. Translated, it gives CASRDRGARDNEQFF.

This chain links TRBV7-2 with TRBJ1-2; the match to TRBD1 covers 11 bases. CDR3 length: 15 amino acids. The V gene's germline CDR1 is SGHTA and CDR2 FQGNSA. J was trimmed by 4 bases and V by 2 bases; bases with no gene match: 3. This CDR3 is CASSLTGQGGYGYTF. Written as DNA, the CDR3 is TGTGCCAGCAGCTTAACGGGACAGGGGGGCTATGGCTACACCTTC.

The chain is built from TRBV7-9 and TRBJ2-3, with D hard to call. Looked up from germline, CDR1 is SEHNR and CDR2 is FQNEAQ (reference sequence). CDR3 length: 15 residues. Trimming cost V 2 bases and J 1 base, with 10 bases left between them. DNA for the CDR3: TGTGCCAGCAGCTTATTCCCTATCGGCACAGATACGCAGTATTTT. Protein sequence: CASSLFPIGTDTQYF.

V gene TRBV4-2 combines with J gene TRBJ2-3; D perhaps matches TRBD1 (6 bases). The CDR3 is made up of 16 amino acids. V lost 0 bases and J lost 6, with 16 bases in between. Looked up from germline, CDR1 is LGHNA and CDR2 is YNFKEQ. Here the CDR3 reads CASSQDPGQSRDTQYF. As DNA, the CDR3 is TGTGCCAGCAGCCAAGACCCGGGACAAAGTAGGGATACGCAGTATTTT.